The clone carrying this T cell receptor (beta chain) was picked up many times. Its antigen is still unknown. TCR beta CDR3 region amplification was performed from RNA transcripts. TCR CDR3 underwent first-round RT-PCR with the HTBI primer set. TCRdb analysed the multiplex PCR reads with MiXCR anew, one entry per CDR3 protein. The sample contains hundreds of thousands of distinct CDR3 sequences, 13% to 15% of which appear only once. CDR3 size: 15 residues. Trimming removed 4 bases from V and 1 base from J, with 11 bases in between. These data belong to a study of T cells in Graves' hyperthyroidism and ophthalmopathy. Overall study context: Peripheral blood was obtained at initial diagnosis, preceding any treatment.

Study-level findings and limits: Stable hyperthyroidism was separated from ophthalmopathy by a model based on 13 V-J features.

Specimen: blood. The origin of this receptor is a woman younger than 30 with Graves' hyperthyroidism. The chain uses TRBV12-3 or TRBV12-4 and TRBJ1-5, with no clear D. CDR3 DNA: TGTGCCAGCAGTTCAGGAATGTTGAGCAATCAGCCCCAGCATTTT. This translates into CASSSGMLSNQPQHF.